Each of the 17 T cell receptor beta chains below was sequenced from the same sample in a study of blood T cell repertoires in COVID-19. The table came from immunoSEQ multiplex PCR; TCRdb's copy has only in-frame clones and leaves some out. In the table there are about 410,000 clones, 90% of which are singletons. The specimen was PBMCs or T cells enriched from blood (not recorded which). These receptors were collected from a man aged 18 to 35 who had recovered from COVID-19.

The chain links TRBV2 to TRBJ2-5, with 8 bases identical to TRBD1. This CDR3 is built from 14 residues. V gave up 7 bases and J gave up 2 bases; unmatched junction bases: 6. CDR1 is SNHLY, CDR2 FYNNEI, per germline. The CDR3 is CASKRDRTQETQYF. CDR3 DNA: TGTGCCAGCAAGAGGGACAGGACTCAAGAGACCCAGTACTTC.

The genes are TRBV30 and TRBJ1-1; 7 bases fit TRBD1. After removal of 2 bases from V and 4 bases from J, the junction contained 10 bases not matched to a gene. Per the germline V gene, CDR1 is GTSNPN and CDR2 is SVGIG (reference sequence). This CDR3 is built from 15 residues. Written as DNA, the CDR3 is TGTGCCTGGAGTAGGGACAGTCGAGCGGGCACTGAAGCTTTCTTT. Translation: CAWSRDSRAGTEAFF.

This chain connects TRBV19 to TRBJ1-1; no clear D. V lost 5 bases and J lost 5, with 15 bases in between. Germline V gene data show CDR1 as LNHDA and CDR2 as SQIVND (reference sequence). The CDR3 covers 14 residues. CDR3 coding DNA: TGTGCCAGTAGTGACGGCCTAGTGGGTACTGAAGCTTTCTTT. This encodes CASSDGLVGTEAFF.

This rearrangement joins TRBV6-5 to TRBJ2-1; 9 bases fit TRBD2. V gave up 4 bases and J gave up 2 bases; unmatched junction bases: 6. The germline CDR1 and CDR2 sequences are MNHEY and SVGAGI. This CDR3 contains 16 residues. Here the CDR3 reads CASSSQSGRTYNEQFF. The CDR3, as DNA: TGTGCCAGCAGTTCCCAGAGCGGGAGGACCTACAATGAGCAGTTCTTC.

The rearrangement uses TRBV29-1 and TRBJ1-2; 8 positions agree with TRBD1. The CDR3 contains 13 residues. V lost 6 bases to trimming and J lost 2 bases; unmatched junction nucleotides: 5. In germline, CDR1 is SQVTM, CDR2 ANQGSEA. The CDR3 spells CSVGDRRNYGYTF. In nucleotides, the CDR3 is TGCAGCGTCGGGGACAGGCGGAACTATGGCTACACCTTC.

This sequence joins TRBV5-4 and TRBJ1-1; D gene unclear. The germline V and J ends were trimmed by 1 base and 3 bases, with 4 bases remaining between them. CDR1 and CDR2 from the germline V gene are SGHNT and YYREEE (reference sequence). There are 12 residues in the CDR3. CDR3 in amino acids: CASSLPYTEAFF. CDR3 DNA sequence: TGTGCCAGCAGCTTGCCGTACACTGAAGCTTTCTTT.

V gene TRBV10-3 combines with J gene TRBJ2-1, with 11 bases matching TRBD1. The germline gives CDR1 ENHRY, CDR2 SYGVKD. The junction had 3 bases not matched to a gene; V was cut back by 7 bases and J by 4 bases. The CDR3 sequence is 14 residues long. This CDR3 is CAITGTGGYNEQFF. The CDR3 nucleotides read TGTGCCATCACTGGGACAGGGGGTTACAATGAGCAGTTCTTC.

This clone was observed once. This chain joins TRBV5-4 and TRBJ1-2; 8 nucleotides align to TRBD1. V trimming: 5 bases; J trimming: 7 bases; junction bases outside the gene matches: 7. Germline lookup yields CDR1 SGHNT and CDR2 YYREEE (reference sequence). The length of the CDR3 is 13 residues. The CDR3 is CASRSTGGGGYTF. For the CDR3, the DNA is TGTGCCAGCAGATCTACAGGGGGAGGTGGCTACACCTTC. Using reference TRBV5-4 and TRBJ1-2 for the parts outside the CDR3, the full variable domain is ETGVTQSPTHLIKTRGQQVTLRCSSQSGHNTVSWYQQALGQGPQFIFQYYREEENGRGNFPPRFSGLQFPNYSSELNVNALELDDSALYLCASRSTGGGGYTFGSGTRLTVV.

This chain uses TRBV9 with TRBJ1-4; 7 bases match TRBD1. The junction had 6 bases not matched to a gene; V was cut back by 0 bases and J by 7 bases. The CDR3 spans 15 residues. Germline assignment: CDR1 SGDLS and CDR2 YYNGEE. This chain's CDR3 is CASSVGDREGEKLFF. CDR3 nucleotide sequence: TGTGCCAGCAGCGTAGGCGACAGGGAAGGTGAAAAACTGTTTTTT.

In its sample, this clone was seen once. The chain joins TRBV25-1 to TRBJ2-2; 14 bases are shared with TRBD2. CDR3 length equals 17 residues. V was pared by 3 bases and J by 2 bases, with 2 bases of the junction left unmatched. Germline V lookup: CDR1 MGHDK, CDR2 SYGVNS. This chain's CDR3 is CASSETSGRANTGELFF. The DNA for the CDR3 is TGTGCCAGCAGTGAGACTAGCGGGAGGGCCAACACCGGGGAGCTGTTTTTT.

The rearrangement links TRBV6-1 to TRBJ1-6, with 7 nucleotides matching TRBD1. In germline, CDR1 is MNHNS, CDR2 SASEGT. J lost 7 bases, V lost 0 bases, and 6 bases had no gene match. CDR3 length: 16 residues. The CDR3 is CASSEAPNRGNSPLHF. The CDR3 nucleotides are TGTGCCAGCAGTGAAGCTCCGAACAGGGGAAATTCACCCCTCCACTTT.

In its sample, this clone was seen once. Other DNA sequences within the sample encode an identical CDR3. The rearrangement joins TRBV3-1 (or the pseudogene TRBV3-2) to TRBJ2-3; D is unclear. This CDR3 is built from 12 residues. V dropped 4 bases and J dropped 2 bases, with 4 bases sitting between them. Germline V lookup: CDR1 LGHDT, CDR2 YNNKEL (reference sequence). CDR3 bases: TGTGCCAGCAGCCTCTCCACAGATACGCAGTATTTT. Protein product: CASSLSTDTQYF.

The chain employs TRBV3-1 (or the pseudogene TRBV3-2) and TRBJ1-1; D remains ambiguous. Germline lookup yields CDR1 LGHDT and CDR2 YNNKEL (reference sequence). Trimming left V 5 bases short and J 8 bases short, with 9 bases between. The CDR3 runs to 11 residues. The CDR3 coding sequence is TGTGCCAGCAGCAACCCGGGGGAAGCTTTCTTT. Residues: CASSNPGEAFF.

Only one count was recorded for this clone. The chain combines TRBV3-1 (or the pseudogene TRBV3-2) with TRBJ2-1; 7 bases line up with TRBD2. The V and J ends lost 3 bases and 4 bases, in that order; junction bases with no gene match: 12. The CDR3 is made up of 17 amino acids. Germline V gives CDR1 LGHDT, CDR2 YNNKEL (reference sequence). CDR3 sequence reads: CASSQGRSGKVYNEQFF. As DNA, the CDR3 is TGTGCCAGCAGCCAGGGTAGGAGCGGGAAGGTATACAATGAGCAGTTCTTC.

The gene calls are TRBV19 and TRBJ1-6; tentatively, D is TRBD1 (6 bases). Germline assignment: CDR1 LNHDA and CDR2 SQIVND (reference sequence). Deletions cut 8 bases from V and 4 bases from J, with 18 bases between. This CDR3 comprises 16 residues. The CDR3 loop is CASGGLRTDYNSPLHF. In DNA, the CDR3 is TGTGCCAGTGGGGGCCTCAGGACCGATTATAATTCACCCCTCCACTTT.

The chain uses TRBV5-1 and TRBJ2-5; TRBD2 agrees at 7 bases. Per germline, CDR1 SGHRS and CDR2 YFSETQ. The CDR3 runs to 14 residues. V lost 7 bases, J lost 0 bases, and 6 bases stayed unmatched. The CDR3 DNA reads as TGCGCCAGCTCACCCGGGGGGAACCAAGAGACCCAGTACTTC. It yields the protein CASSPGGNQETQYF.

The chain links TRBV27 to TRBJ1-1; D call uncertain. The V end lost 3 bases, the J end lost 11 bases, and 13 bases lay between the germline ends. This CDR3 contains 12 residues. Germline-derived CDR1 and CDR2 are MNHEY and SMNVEV (reference sequence). The CDR3 DNA follows: TGTGCCAGCAGTTTGGTAACGAGAGGCGCTTTCTTT. Translating it yields CASSLVTRGAFF.